The 17 T cell receptor beta chains below come from one sample, sequenced in a study of cytomegalovirus exposure and HLA in healthy donors. The method was immunoSEQ multiplex PCR; TCRdb's version includes in-frame clones alone and lacks a portion of them. Of some 340,000 clones listed, roughly nine tenths are singletons. The source material was PBMCs. The receptor set was obtained from a woman under 40 in good health and CMV-seropositive.

This sequence joins TRBV28 and TRBJ1-1; perhaps TRBD1 as D (5 bases). CDR1 and CDR2 (germline): MDHEN, SYDVKM. Trimming took off 7 bases at V and 1 base at J, with 13 bases between the two ends. The CDR3 runs to 14 residues. DNA of the CDR3: TGTGCCAGCACCAAGCCCGGACAGAACACTGAAGCTTTCTTT. Its translation: CASTKPGQNTEAFF.

This clone was counted a single time. The V and J genes are TRBV30 and TRBJ2-7, with 7 bases that match TRBD2. Trimming removed 4 bases from V and 7 bases from J; junction bases left unmatched: 10. The CDR3 spans 13 residues. Germline V gene sequence: CDR1 GTSNPN, CDR2 SVGIG (reference sequence). Written as DNA, the CDR3 is TGTGCCTGGATCGCTAGCGGACTAGGGGAGCAGTACTTC. Protein: CAWIASGLGEQYF.

The V gene is TRBV6-4, the J gene TRBJ2-1; D remains ambiguous. V lost 3 bases, J lost 9 bases, and 9 bases lay in between. CDR1 and CDR2 (germline): MRHNA, SNTAGT. This CDR3 has 12 residues. The CDR3 here is CASSEGLGEQFF. The CDR3, as DNA: TGTGCCAGCAGTGAAGGGTTAGGTGAGCAGTTCTTC.

The chain uses TRBV2 and TRBJ1-4; TRBD1 matches at 7 bases. The CDR3 extends over 15 amino acids. The germline V gene encodes CDR1 SNHLY and CDR2 FYNNEI. The V gene end was trimmed by 8 bases and the J gene end by 5 bases; junction bases not matched to a gene: 11. CDR3 nucleotides: TGTGCCAGCTCATCCCTCGGGACAGAAAATGAAAAACTGTTTTTT. Translated: CASSSLGTENEKLFF.

This clone was found once. The rearrangement uses TRBV13 and TRBJ2-7; a possible D gene is TRBD1 (5 bases). Germline CDR1 PRHDT, CDR2 FYEKMQ (reference sequence). V gave up 5 bases and J gave up 6 bases, with 14 bases separating them. The CDR3 totals 13 residues. The CDR3 sequence is CASSQTAPGEQYF. In DNA, the CDR3 is TGTGCCAGCAGCCAGACAGCGCCTGGCGAGCAGTACTTC. Variable domain in full (rest from reference TRBV13 and TRBJ2-7): AAGVIQSPRHLIKEKRETATLKCYPIPRHDTVYWYQQGPGQDPQFLISFYEKMQSDKGSIPDRFSAQQFSDYHSELNMSSLELGDSALYFCASSQTAPGEQYFGPGTRLTVT.

The V and J genes are TRBV5-4 and TRBJ2-7; 9 bases are a match to TRBD2. The CDR3 is made up of 15 amino acids. Losses at the gene ends were 10 bases for V and 5 bases for J; bases not matched to a gene: 16. Germline assignment: CDR1 SGHNT and CDR2 YYREEE (reference sequence). CDR3 DNA: TGTGCCGGTGGGGGGCGGGAGGGCCCTCGCGACGAGCAGTACTTC. Translated, it gives CAGGGREGPRDEQYF.

This chain uses TRBV5-6 with TRBJ1-5; D call uncertain. CDR3 size: 13 residues. Germline V gives CDR1 SGHDT, CDR2 YYEEEE. With 4 bases removed from V and 7 bases from J, the gap between germline ends came to 12 bases. CDR3 DNA: TGTGCCAGCAGCCTCCCCGGAGGCCAGCCCCAGCATTTT. Protein sequence: CASSLPGGQPQHF.

The V call is TRBV10-3, the J call TRBJ2-7; 14 bases align to TRBD2. The ends lost 9 bases at V and 4 bases at J; junction bases unmatched: 14. This CDR3 comprises 17 residues. Germline values: CDR1 ENHRY, CDR2 SYGVKD. DNA for the CDR3: TGTGCCATTTCAGCAGGGACTAGCGGGAGCGGGGAGTACGAGCAGTACTTC. Translation: CAISAGTSGSGEYEQYF.

This sequence joins TRBV28 and TRBJ1-5; TRBD1 agrees at 7 bases. The CDR3 length is 17 residues. V shed 1 base and J 1 base; nucleotides not matched to a gene: 7. Germline V gene lookup returns CDR1 MDHEN and CDR2 SYDVKM. CDR3 sequence: CASSLFRDSSSNQPQHF. CDR3 bases: TGTGCCAGCAGTTTATTTAGGGACAGTTCGAGCAATCAGCCCCAGCATTTT.

As concerns this clone: Other DNA sequences of this sample code for an identical CDR3. The chain carries TRBV6-5 and TRBJ2-7, with 8 nucleotides matching TRBD1. V dropped 2 bases and J dropped 7; count of bases not matched to a gene: 7. CDR1 MNHEY and CDR2 SVGAGI come from the germline V gene. The CDR3 covers 14 residues. CDR3 bases: TGTGCCAGCAGTTACGGGCAGGGGGCGCGGGAGCAGTACTTC. It specifies CASSYGQGAREQYF.

This clone turned up a few times. V gene TRBV4-1 combines with J gene TRBJ2-1, with D perhaps TRBD1 (6 bases). Germline CDR1 and CDR2: MGHRA and YSYEKL. This CDR3 contains 13 residues. With 4 bases removed from V and 8 bases from J, the gap between germline ends came to 12 bases. CDR3 sequence (DNA): TGCGCCAGCAGCCCGGTGGACAGCGATGAGCAGTTCTTC. Its protein is CASSPVDSDEQFF.

J is TRBJ2-2 and V is TRBV25-1; D call uncertain. Germline-derived CDR1 and CDR2 are MGHDK and SYGVNS. Trimming took 3 bases from V and 4 from J, leaving 6 bases between them. The CDR3 is 13 residues long. Here the CDR3 DNA reads TGTGCCAGCAGTGATTCGGTCACCGGGGAGCTGTTTTTT. It specifies CASSDSVTGELFF.

The rearrangement uses TRBV28 and TRBJ1-1; D unclear. The CDR3 has 15 residues. Germline V CDR1 and CDR2: MDHEN, SYDVKM. Trimming cost V 2 bases and J 5 bases, with 15 bases left between them. Here the CDR3 DNA reads TGTGCCAGCAGTTTACGTCCTTCCCCTAGGACTGAAGCTTTCTTT. Residues: CASSLRPSPRTEAFF.

The genes are TRBV5-1 and TRBJ2-1, with 8 positions matching TRBD2. Germline V CDR1 and CDR2: SGHRS, YFSETQ. J lost 9 bases, V lost 4 bases, and 6 bases had no gene match. The CDR3 consists of 13 residues. The chain's CDR3 is CASSPRLALEQFF. The CDR3 DNA is TGCGCCAGCAGCCCACGACTAGCGCTTGAGCAGTTCTTC.

The CDR3 region has the DNA TGTGCCAGCAGCTTAAACCCAGTGTTTAGCTCCTATAATTCACCCCTCCACTTT. Translation: CASSLNPVFSSYNSPLHF. The chain joins TRBV7-2 to TRBJ1-6; D unresolved. The CDR3 is made up of 18 amino acids. Germline CDR1 SGHTA, CDR2 FQGNSA. The V gene lost 2 bases and the J gene lost 0 bases, with 14 bases spanning the gap. The whole variable domain, filled in from reference TRBV7-2 and TRBJ1-6, reads GAGVSQSPSNKVTEKGKDVELRCDPISGHTALYWYRQSLGQGLEFLIYFQGNSAPDKSGLPSDRFSAERTGGSVSTLTIQRTQQEDSAVYLCASSLNPVFSSYNSPLHFGNGTRLTVT.

This clone was counted only a few times. The chain is built from TRBV6-5 and TRBJ2-7, with TRBD2 identical over 7 bases. The CDR3 consists of 16 residues. Trimming at V came to 3 bases and at J to 4 bases, leaving 12 bases not matched to a gene. CDR1 and CDR2 (germline): MNHEY, SVGAGI. The CDR3 DNA sequence: TGTGCCAGCAGTTATAGGCGCGGGAGAGGCGATTACGAGCAGTACTTC. It is translated as CASSYRRGRGDYEQYF.

In its sample, this clone was seen once. The rearrangement uses TRBV7-9 and TRBJ2-7; 8 bases fit TRBD1. This CDR3 is 15 amino acids long. Germline V lookup: CDR1 SEHNR, CDR2 FQNEAQ (reference sequence). V was clipped by 5 bases and J by 3 bases; unmatched bases: 9. The CDR3 is CASSREGTGFYEQYF. As DNA, the CDR3 is TGTGCCAGCAGCCGAGAGGGGACAGGATTCTACGAGCAGTACTTC. Supplemented by reference TRBV7-9 and TRBJ2-7, the full variable domain reads DTGVSQNPRHKITKRGQNVTFRCDPISEHNRLYWYRQTLGQGPEFLTYFQNEAQLEKSRLLSDRFSAERPKGSFSTLEIQRTEQGDSAMYLCASSREGTGFYEQYFGPGTRLTVT.